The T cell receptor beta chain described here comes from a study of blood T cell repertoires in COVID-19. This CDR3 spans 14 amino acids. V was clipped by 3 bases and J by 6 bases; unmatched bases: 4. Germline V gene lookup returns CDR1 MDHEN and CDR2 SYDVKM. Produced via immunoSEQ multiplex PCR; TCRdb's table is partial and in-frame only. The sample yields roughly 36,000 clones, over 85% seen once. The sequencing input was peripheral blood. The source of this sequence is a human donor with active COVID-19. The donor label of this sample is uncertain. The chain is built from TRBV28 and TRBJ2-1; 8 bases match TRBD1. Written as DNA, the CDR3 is TGTGCCAGCAGTTTGGGACAGGCTTCCAATGAGCAGTTCTTC. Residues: CASSLGQASNEQFF. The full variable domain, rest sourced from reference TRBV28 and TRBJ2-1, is DVKVTQSSRYLVKRTGEKVFLECVQDMDHENMFWYRQDPGLGLRLIYFSYDVKMKEKGDIPEGYSVSREKKERFSLILESASTNQTSMYLCASSLGQASNEQFFGPGTRLTVL.